The 19 T cell receptor beta chains below all came from one sample that was sequenced in a study of cytomegalovirus exposure and HLA in healthy donors. A multiplex PCR was run with 60 Vbeta primers and 13 Jbeta primers. Data came from immunoSEQ multiplex PCR; TCRdb stores just in-frame clones and leaves some out. The table lists about 190,000 clones, roughly four fifths of them singletons. The source material was PBMCs. The receptor source for this set is a man between 18 and 35 years old in good health and CMV-seronegative.

The chain recombines TRBV6-5 with TRBJ1-6; 7 nucleotides align to TRBD1. The CDR3 runs 14 residues. Germline assignment: CDR1 MNHEY and CDR2 SVGAGI. With 5 bases clipped from V and 8 bases from J, the junction kept 6 bases outside the gene matches. CDR3 protein: CASSDRVVDSPLHF. In DNA form, the CDR3 reads TGTGCCAGCAGTGACAGGGTTGTGGATTCACCCCTCCACTTT.

The chain recombines TRBV4-1 with TRBJ1-2; D possibly corresponds to TRBD1 (6 bases). The V end was cut by 4 bases, the J end by 3 bases, with 24 bases between. CDR3 length: 18 amino acids. Germline lookup yields CDR1 MGHRA and CDR2 YSYEKL. The CDR3 bases are TGCGCCAGCAGCCGCGTAGTACAGGGTCGTGCGATGGACTATGGCTACACCTTC. Amino acid sequence: CASSRVVQGRAMDYGYTF.

The chain recombines TRBV7-3 with TRBJ2-5, with TRBD2 identical over 8 bases. Trimming removed 5 bases from V and 5 bases from J; junction bases left unmatched: 10. The CDR3 contains 15 residues. The germline gives CDR1 SGHTA, CDR2 FQGTGA. The CDR3 protein is CASSRSGIAVETQYF. In nucleotides, the CDR3 is TGTGCCAGCAGCCGTAGCGGGATCGCGGTGGAGACCCAGTACTTC.

The chain recombines TRBV6-1 with TRBJ1-5; weak D call: TRBD1 (5 bases). V shed 2 bases and J shed 5 bases, with 13 bases lying between them. Germline CDR1 is MNHNS and CDR2 is SASEGT. CDR3 length: 15 residues. The CDR3 DNA reads as TGTGCCAGCAGTGAAAGGGGAACGTCCCATCAGCCCCAGCATTTT. Translating it yields CASSERGTSHQPQHF.

The chain's CDR3 is CASSQGLGGREFF. The DNA for the CDR3 is TGCGCCAGCAGCCAAGGTTTAGGTGGGCGCGAGTTCTTC. The V and J genes are TRBV4-1 and TRBJ2-1; no definite D call. Per the germline V gene, CDR1 is MGHRA and CDR2 is YSYEKL. This CDR3 contains 13 residues. Trimming removed 1 base from V and 14 bases from J, with 15 bases in between.

The rearrangement links TRBV7-3 to TRBJ2-3; D is unresolved. Trimming left V 3 bases short and J 2 bases short, with 6 bases between. CDR3 length: 13 residues. Germline V gene data show CDR1 as SGHTA and CDR2 as FQGTGA. CDR3 amino acids: CASSFQNTDTQYF. CDR3 DNA: TGTGCCAGCAGCTTCCAAAACACAGATACGCAGTATTTT.

This clone was seen a few times. The chain couples TRBV4-3 to TRBJ2-1, with 13 bases that match TRBD2. J gave up 5 bases and V 4 bases, and 5 bases lay outside the gene matches. This CDR3 has 16 residues. Germline CDR1 is LGHNA and CDR2 is YSLEER. CDR3 coding DNA: TGCGCCAGCAGCCTTAGACTAGCGGGGGGAAACAATGAGCAGTTCTTC. Translated, it gives CASSLRLAGGNNEQFF.

The genes are TRBV2 and TRBJ1-1; no clear D gene. V was shortened by 7 bases and J by 1 base, with 13 bases between the two germline ends. This CDR3 is 14 amino acids long. The germline CDR1 and CDR2 sequences are SNHLY and FYNNEI. CDR3 amino acids: CASILDTANTEAFF. The CDR3 DNA reads as TGTGCCAGCATTCTCGACACGGCGAACACTGAAGCTTTCTTT.

The DNA of the CDR3 is TGTGCCAGTAGTATACTTACGGGACAGGGAGTACGGGAGCAGTACTTC. Its translation is CASSILTGQGVREQYF. The chain uses TRBV19 and TRBJ2-7, with 9 bases lining up with TRBD1. Germline CDR1 and CDR2: LNHDA and SQIVND (reference sequence). The J segment lost 7 bases and the V segment lost 2 bases, leaving 12 bases of the junction unmatched. The CDR3 consists of 16 residues.

The chain has TRBV19 and TRBJ2-1; D is possibly TRBD2 (6 bases). From germline, CDR1 is LNHDA and CDR2 SQIVND (reference sequence). This CDR3 has 14 residues. V was shortened by 5 bases and J by 9 bases, with 17 bases between the two germline ends. This CDR3 reads CASSGGRIGIEQFF. The CDR3 DNA is TGTGCCAGTAGTGGGGGGAGAATCGGCATTGAGCAGTTCTTC. Supplemented by reference TRBV19 and TRBJ2-1, the full variable domain reads DGGITQSPKYLFRKEGQNVTLSCEQNLNHDAMYWYRQDPGQGLRLIYYSQIVNDFQKGDIAEGYSVSREKKESFPLTVTSAQKNPTAFYLCASSGGRIGIEQFFGPGTRLTVL.

This clone was observed once. This chain links TRBV15 with TRBJ1-1, with 7 bases identical to TRBD1. Germline loops: CDR1 LNHNV, CDR2 YYDKDF (reference sequence). CDR3 length equals 16 residues. V was clipped by 4 bases and J by 5 bases; unmatched bases: 13. CDR3 in amino acids: CATSTLRKTGSTEAFF. Written as DNA, the CDR3 is TGTGCCACCAGCACACTGCGGAAGACAGGGAGTACTGAAGCTTTCTTT.

The genes are TRBV29-1 and TRBJ1-4; a weak D match, TRBD1 (6 bases). V was shortened by 4 bases and J by 4 bases, with 16 bases between the two germline ends. The germline V gene encodes CDR1 SQVTM and CDR2 ANQGSEA. This CDR3 contains 15 residues. In DNA, the CDR3 is TGCAGCGTTGGAACGTACAGGGCCCATAATGAAAAACTGTTTTTT. Protein product: CSVGTYRAHNEKLFF.

This clone was counted once. The chain combines TRBV4-3 with TRBJ1-5; perhaps TRBD1 as D (5 bases). CDR3 length: 14 amino acids. V shed 5 bases and J shed 0 bases, with 8 bases lying between them. Germline loops: CDR1 LGHNA, CDR2 YSLEER. Written as DNA, the CDR3 is TGCGCCAGCAGCGTACAGGTTAGCAATCAGCCCCAGCATTTT. The encoded protein is CASSVQVSNQPQHF.

The chain is built from TRBV18 and TRBJ2-2; TRBD1 aligns across 7 bases. With 3 bases clipped from V and 3 bases from J, the junction kept 10 bases outside the gene matches. There are 17 residues in the CDR3. In germline, CDR1 is KGHSH, CDR2 LQKENI. The CDR3 DNA reads TGTGCCAGCTCACCCGTTGACAGGGACCCCTACACCGGGGAGCTGTTTTTT. Protein product: CASSPVDRDPYTGELFF. Full variable domain (remainder filled in from reference TRBV18 and TRBJ2-2): NAGVMQNPRHLVRRRGQEARLRCSPMKGHSHVYWYRQLPEEGLKFMVYLQKENIIDESGMPKERFSAEFPKEGPSILRIQQVVRGDSAAYFCASSPVDRDPYTGELFFGEGSRLTVL.

This chain uses TRBV19 with TRBJ1-5; D is ambiguous. Germline-derived CDR1 and CDR2 are LNHDA and SQIVND (reference sequence). CDR3 length equals 14 residues. V shed 3 bases and J shed 4 bases, with 10 bases lying between them. The CDR3 sequence is CASSMLERNQPQHF. The CDR3 DNA follows: TGTGCCAGTAGTATGCTGGAGCGGAATCAGCCCCAGCATTTT.

This clone was counted only a few times. The chain couples TRBV18 to TRBJ2-5, with 7 bases identical to TRBD2. This CDR3 region has 15 residues. V was pared by 3 bases and J by 1 base, with 5 bases of the junction left unmatched. CDR1 KGHSH and CDR2 LQKENI come from the germline V gene. The CDR3 region is CASSPRAGFQETQYF. The CDR3 region has the DNA TGTGCCAGCTCACCTCGAGCGGGATTCCAAGAGACCCAGTACTTC.

The chain has TRBV27 and TRBJ1-5, with a tentative D call TRBD1 (5 bases). The CDR3 is made up of 18 amino acids. Trimming removed 0 bases from V and 1 base from J, with 16 bases in between. The germline gives CDR1 MNHEY, CDR2 SMNVEV (reference sequence). CDR3 DNA: TGTGCCAGCAGTTTATCGTGGTCGGGGGGAGGAAGCAATCAGCCCCAGCATTTT. Translation gives CASSLSWSGGGSNQPQHF.

The V and J genes are TRBV27 and TRBJ2-7, with D perhaps matching TRBD1 (5 bases). The CDR3 is made up of 9 amino acids. Germline V lookup: CDR1 MNHEY, CDR2 SMNVEV (reference sequence). The V and J ends lost 7 bases and 11 bases respectively, with 9 bases between them. The CDR3 bases are TGTGCCAGCATGGGGCAGGAGTACTTC. Its protein product is CASMGQEYF.

This chain links TRBV18 with TRBJ2-1; D is perhaps TRBD1 (5 bases). Germline assignment: CDR1 KGHSH and CDR2 LQKENI. The CDR3 extends over 15 amino acids. V lost 5 bases to trimming and J lost 5 bases, with 16 bases between them. The CDR3 spells CASSTLYRQNNEQFF. The CDR3 DNA follows: TGTGCCAGCTCAACGCTGTACAGACAGAACAATGAGCAGTTCTTC.